This T cell receptor beta chain was sequenced during a study of early T cells in non-severe SARS-CoV-2 infection. This clonotype was observed at least ten times. Its target is unknown. Trimming cost V 3 bases and J 2 bases, with 8 bases left between them. This CDR3 contains 14 residues. Unique molecular identifiers were attached to individual cDNA molecules. TCRdb processed the 5' RACE reads anew with MiXCR; each CDR3 protein has one entry. The table shows around 28,000 distinct CDR3 sequences, with about 4% occurring only once. Findings of the study overall: Matching with VDJdb favored anti-spike CD8 responses (missing private and CD4 specificities).

The V and J genes are TRBV12-3 or TRBV12-4 and TRBJ2-4; TRBD2 might be the D (6 bases). The sequenced sample was whole blood. The receptor's source is an adult who was a healthcare worker with PCR-confirmed SARS-CoV-2 infection or an uninfected control (not recorded which). CDR3 sequence (DNA): TGTGCCAGCAGTTTCCGGGAGACCAAAAACATTCAGTACTTC. Translation: CASSFRETKNIQYF.